The 31 T cell receptor beta chains below all came from one sample that was sequenced in a study of graft-versus-host responses after intestinal transplantation. The repertoire was sequenced with immunoSEQ multiplex PCR; TCRdb's copy has only in-frame clones and lacks some. Found here are 74,000 or so clones, about 90% of them singletons; the top ten hold roughly 0.72%. The sequencing used PBMCs, collected 98 days after intestinal transplantation. The receptors were sampled from a human patient who received an intestinal transplant, so some T cells may come from the graft donor.

The chain joins TRBV14 to TRBJ2-7; TRBD2 matches 7 bases. The CDR3 loop spans 16 amino acids. V shed 4 bases and J 0 bases; nucleotides not matched to a gene: 9. Germline V gene sequence: CDR1 SGHDN, CDR2 FVKESK. The CDR3 sequence: CASSPLGGSDSYEQYF. CDR3 DNA sequence: TGTGCCAGCAGCCCCCTGGGGGGGAGCGACTCCTACGAGCAGTACTTC.

The chain combines TRBV5-1 with TRBJ2-4; 10 positions match TRBD2. CDR1 is SGHRS and CDR2 is YFSETQ in the germline V gene. Trimming at V came to 5 bases and at J to 7 bases, leaving 3 bases not matched to a gene. The CDR3 spans 13 residues. The CDR3 bases are TGCGCCAGCAGGGGTAGCGGGGGGAACATTCAGTACTTC. This codes for CASRGSGGNIQYF.

The chain uses TRBV6-7 and TRBJ1-5; TRBD1 might be the D (6 bases). TRBV6-7 is identified as an open reading frame with a role that is uncertain. The CDR3 extends over 15 amino acids. Trimming shortened V by 0 bases and J by 2 bases, and 8 bases separated the two germline ends. CDR3 sequence reads: CASSYSWGRNQPQHF. For the CDR3, the DNA is TGTGCCAGCAGTTACTCGTGGGGGCGCAATCAGCCCCAGCATTTT.

V usage is TRBV28 and J usage is TRBJ2-3; the D is unclear. The CDR3 consists of 12 residues. From germline, CDR1 is MDHEN and CDR2 SYDVKM. V dropped 3 bases and J dropped 7 bases, with 8 bases sitting between them. The CDR3 DNA reads as TGTGCCAGCAGTTTTTCCGCCAATACGCAGTATTTT. Protein sequence: CASSFSANTQYF.

The rearrangement joins TRBV30 to TRBJ2-3; TRBD1 or TRBD2 may be the D gene (6 bases each). CDR1 is GTSNPN, CDR2 SVGIG, per germline (reference sequence). The CDR3 length is 14 residues. V was cut by 4 bases and J by 7 bases, with 18 bases left in between. The CDR3 DNA reads as TGTGCCTGGATGGGCCCCACAGGGAGGAATACGCAGTATTTT. It encodes CAWMGPTGRNTQYF.

The chain joins TRBV6-5 to TRBJ1-2; no definite D call. Germline CDR1 is MNHEY and CDR2 is SVGAGI. V lost 2 bases to trimming and J lost 6 bases, with 7 bases between them. This CDR3 region has 12 residues. This CDR3 is CASSYGEHGYTF. The CDR3 bases are TGTGCCAGCAGTTACGGGGAACATGGCTACACCTTC.

A word on this clone: The same CDR3 also results from other DNA sequences found in this sample. The chain recombines TRBV15 with TRBJ1-3; no reliable D call. Trimming took 1 base from V and 0 from J, leaving 7 bases between them. The CDR3 is 15 residues long. Germline-derived CDR1 and CDR2 are LNHNV and YYDKDF (reference sequence). The chain's CDR3 is CATSRVGNSGNTIYF. DNA for the CDR3: TGTGCCACCAGCAGAGTAGGTAACTCTGGAAACACCATATATTTT.

The J gene is TRBJ2-3, the V gene TRBV9, with 7 nucleotides matching TRBD2. With 1 base clipped from V and 0 bases from J, the junction kept 5 bases outside the gene matches. This CDR3 is built from 16 residues. CDR1 is SGDLS, CDR2 YYNGEE, per germline. CDR3 DNA: TGTGCCAGCAGCGTATCGCTAGCGGTTAGCACAGATACGCAGTATTTT. Translation: CASSVSLAVSTDTQYF.

This chain links TRBV6-1 with TRBJ2-1; TRBD2 matches at 10 bases. V shed 4 bases and J 9 bases; nucleotides not matched to a gene: 9. The CDR3 loop spans 15 amino acids. Germline-derived CDR1 and CDR2 are MNHNS and SASEGT. This chain's CDR3 is CASSAPLAGVGEQFF. The DNA for the CDR3 is TGTGCCAGCAGTGCCCCTCTAGCGGGAGTTGGTGAGCAGTTCTTC.

The chain links TRBV28 to TRBJ1-5, with unresolved D. Trimming left V 9 bases short and J 3 bases short, with 9 bases between. The CDR3 sequence is 12 residues long. Germline CDR1 and CDR2: MDHEN and SYDVKM. The CDR3 DNA reads TGTGCCAGTGGGCAGAACAATCAGCCCCAGCATTTT. Translated, it gives CASGQNNQPQHF.

The V gene is TRBV4-1, the J gene TRBJ1-5, with 11 bases fitting TRBD1. Trimming removed 0 bases from V and 8 bases from J; junction bases left unmatched: 3. This CDR3 comprises 15 residues. The germline V gene has CDR1 MGHRA and CDR2 YSYEKL. The CDR3 DNA reads as TGCGCCAGCAGCCAAGATGGGACAGGGGGAGAGCCCCAGCATTTT. Translated: CASSQDGTGGEPQHF.

This chain joins TRBV29-1 and TRBJ1-1; the D is unclear. From germline, CDR1 is SQVTM and CDR2 ANQGSEA. Trimming left V 4 bases short and J 5 bases short, with 11 bases between. The CDR3 is 12 amino acids. The CDR3 region has the DNA TGCAGCGTTGGAAGGGAGGTAACTGAAGCTTTCTTT. Translating it yields CSVGREVTEAFF.

As regards this clone: Other nucleotide sequences from this sample produce the same CDR3. This CDR3 is CASSYSGTGTYEQYF. The CDR3 nucleotides read TGTGCCAGCAGTTACTCCGGGACAGGGACCTACGAGCAGTACTTC. V gene TRBV6-5 combines with J gene TRBJ2-7; TRBD1 agrees at 9 bases. The germline V gene encodes CDR1 MNHEY and CDR2 SVGAGI. The length of the CDR3 is 15 residues. V shed 0 bases and J 2 bases; nucleotides not matched to a gene: 2.

The chain is built from TRBV6-5 and TRBJ1-1; TRBD1 agrees at 10 bases. The V segment lost 4 bases and the J segment 3 bases; nucleotides outside the gene matches: 5. CDR1 is MNHEY, CDR2 SVGAGI, per germline. CDR3 length equals 15 residues. The CDR3 loop reads CASSSPTGGYTEAFF. The CDR3 bases are TGTGCCAGCAGTTCCCCGACAGGGGGCTACACTGAAGCTTTCTTT.

V usage is TRBV28 and J usage is TRBJ2-1, with 10 positions matching TRBD2. V dropped 2 bases and J dropped 4; count of bases not matched to a gene: 2. The CDR3 spans 15 residues. Looked up from germline, CDR1 is MDHEN and CDR2 is SYDVKM. In nucleotides, the CDR3 is TGTGCCAGCAGTTTACCGGGACTAGCGTACAATGAGCAGTTCTTC. This sequence encodes CASSLPGLAYNEQFF.

CDR3 loop: CASKAGFSSYNEQFF. DNA of the CDR3: TGTGCCTCTAAGGCAGGGTTCAGCTCCTACAATGAGCAGTTCTTC. This sequence joins TRBV6-1 and TRBJ2-1, with a tentative D call TRBD1 (5 bases). V was cut by 11 bases and J by 0 bases, with 17 bases left in between. The CDR3 loop spans 15 amino acids. In germline, CDR1 is MNHNS, CDR2 SASEGT.

V is TRBV6-5 and J is TRBJ2-7; 9 bases match TRBD1. The CDR3 has 15 amino acids. The germline gives CDR1 MNHEY, CDR2 SVGAGI. V trimming: 5 bases; J trimming: 4 bases; junction bases outside the gene matches: 9. This CDR3 is CASSRTRDRVYEQYF. DNA for the CDR3: TGTGCCAGCAGTAGGACCCGGGACAGGGTTTACGAGCAGTACTTC.

This clone was found once. The genes are TRBV10-1 and TRBJ2-2; 14 nucleotides line up with TRBD2. Trimming cost V 0 bases and J 7 bases; bases outside gene matches: 7. This CDR3 has 18 amino acids. In germline, CDR1 is WNHNN, CDR2 SYGVQD (reference sequence). The CDR3 bases are TGCGCCAGCAGTGAGTCCGCGACTAGCGGGGGGGCCTTCGGGGAGCTGTTTTTT. It specifies CASSESATSGGAFGELFF.

V gene TRBV7-9 combines with J gene TRBJ2-5; 8 bases are a match to TRBD2. Germline V gene lookup returns CDR1 SEHNR and CDR2 FQNEAQ (reference sequence). This CDR3 is built from 13 residues. With 7 bases clipped from V and 5 bases from J, the junction kept 6 bases outside the gene matches. The CDR3, as DNA: TGTGCCAGCAAACTAGCGGCATTCGAGACCCAGTACTTC. Translated, it gives CASKLAAFETQYF.

This rearrangement joins TRBV11-2 to TRBJ1-1; D remains unclear. The CDR3 contains 13 residues. CDR1 and CDR2 (germline): SGHAT, FQNNGV. Trimming left V 1 base short and J 3 bases short, with 6 bases between. CDR3: CASSLVPYTEAFF. Written as DNA, the CDR3 is TGTGCCAGCAGCTTAGTACCTTACACTGAAGCTTTCTTT.

V is TRBV5-4 and J is TRBJ2-3; TRBD1 matches at 9 bases. The CDR3 consists of 14 residues. Losses at the gene ends were 4 bases for V and 2 bases for J; bases not matched to a gene: 2. Germline lookup yields CDR1 SGHNT and CDR2 YYREEE (reference sequence). CDR3 loop: CASSRDRATDTQYF. Here the CDR3 DNA reads TGTGCCAGCAGCAGGGACAGGGCCACAGATACGCAGTATTTT.

The chain employs TRBV7-3 and TRBJ2-3; 10 bases line up with TRBD2. The CDR3 totals 16 residues. CDR1 is SGHTA and CDR2 is FQGTGA in the germline V gene. Unmatched junction bases numbered 6, after V lost 5 bases and J lost 1 base. For the CDR3, the DNA is TGTGCCAGCAGCGCATTAGCGGGAGGCGGCACAGATACGCAGTATTTT. Translation: CASSALAGGGTDTQYF.

The rearrangement uses TRBV6-1 and TRBJ2-1; TRBD2 matches 8 bases. V was pared by 6 bases and J by 8 bases, with 12 bases of the junction left unmatched. Germline CDR1 is MNHNS and CDR2 is SASEGT. The CDR3 extends over 15 amino acids. This CDR3 is CASRESGGLLDEQFF. The CDR3 DNA is TGTGCCAGCAGGGAAAGCGGGGGCCTCCTGGATGAGCAGTTCTTC.

The J gene is TRBJ2-3, the V gene TRBV20-1; D uncertain. CDR3 length equals 11 residues. The germline V and J ends were trimmed by 6 bases and 6 bases, with 10 bases remaining between them. Per germline, CDR1 DFQATT and CDR2 SNEGSKA (reference sequence). In DNA, the CDR3 is TGCAGTGCCAACGAGGCCGATACGCAGTATTTT. It is translated as CSANEADTQYF.

The chain recombines TRBV28 with TRBJ2-1, with 12 bases lining up with TRBD2. Looked up from germline, CDR1 is MDHEN and CDR2 is SYDVKM. V lost 1 base and J lost 8; bases outside the gene matches: 6. The CDR3 length is 16 residues. In nucleotides, the CDR3 is TGTGCCAGCAGTTTATCATTGACTAGCGGGAGCGATGAGCAGTTCTTC. Its protein is CASSLSLTSGSDEQFF. Variable domain in full (rest from reference TRBV28 and TRBJ2-1): DVKVTQSSRYLVKRTGEKVFLECVQDMDHENMFWYRQDPGLGLRLIYFSYDVKMKEKGDIPEGYSVSREKKERFSLILESASTNQTSMYLCASSLSLTSGSDEQFFGPGTRLTVL.

The CDR3 region is CASSPRTGRINQPQHF. CDR3 coding DNA: TGCGCCAGCAGCCCCCGGACAGGCCGCATTAATCAGCCCCAGCATTTT. The chain is built from TRBV5-1 and TRBJ1-5, with 7 bases identical to TRBD1. Trimming at V came to 4 bases and at J to 4 bases, leaving 11 bases not matched to a gene. Germline CDR1 and CDR2: SGHRS and YFSETQ. This CDR3 region has 16 residues. The whole variable domain, filled in from reference TRBV5-1 and TRBJ1-5, reads KAGVTQTPRYLIKTRGQQVTLSCSPISGHRSVSWYQQTPGQGLQFLFEYFSETQRNKGNFPGRFSGRQFSNSRSEMNVSTLELGDSALYLCASSPRTGRINQPQHFGDGTRLSIL.

The V call is TRBV4-1, the J call TRBJ1-4; D not certain. Trimming pared 1 base from V and 3 bases from J, leaving 9 bases between. This CDR3 is built from 15 residues. Germline V CDR1 and CDR2: MGHRA, YSYEKL. CDR3 amino acids: CASSQGPRSNEKLFF. The CDR3 DNA follows: TGCGCCAGCAGCCAAGGGCCAAGATCTAATGAAAAACTGTTTTTT.

The chain employs TRBV5-1 and TRBJ2-2; D unresolved. The CDR3 has 16 amino acids. Germline assignment: CDR1 SGHRS and CDR2 YFSETQ. V was trimmed by 2 bases and J by 1 base, leaving 12 bases between them. CDR3 in DNA: TGCGCCAGCAGCTTTAACGGTCTCGGGAACACCGGGGAGCTGTTTTTT. Translating it yields CASSFNGLGNTGELFF.

The chain combines TRBV30 with TRBJ1-2, with a weak D call TRBD1 (6 bases). V was cut by 8 bases and J by 7 bases, with 20 bases left in between. Germline lookup yields CDR1 GTSNPN and CDR2 SVGIG (reference sequence). This CDR3 is built from 13 residues. The chain's CDR3 is CAGPNFNRAGYTF. CDR3 sequence (DNA): TGTGCCGGCCCTAATTTTAACAGGGCTGGCTACACCTTC.

The chain uses TRBV19 and TRBJ2-2, with TRBD1 as a possible D gene (6 bases). Trimming stripped 3 bases from V and 3 bases from J, with 11 bases between. Germline V gene data show CDR1 as LNHDA and CDR2 as SQIVND (reference sequence). The CDR3 has 15 amino acids. The CDR3 here is CASSIPDRYTGELFF. The CDR3 DNA reads TGTGCCAGTAGTATCCCGGACAGATACACCGGGGAGCTGTTTTTT.

The rearrangement uses TRBV4-3 and TRBJ2-7; D is unresolved. Germline V gene sequence: CDR1 LGHNA, CDR2 YSLEER. This CDR3 region has 13 residues. V lost 0 bases to trimming and J lost 0 bases, with 3 bases between them. The CDR3 is CASSQEPSYEQYF. In DNA form, the CDR3 reads TGCGCCAGCAGCCAAGAACCCTCCTACGAGCAGTACTTC.